Shown below are 21 T cell receptor beta chains from a single sample sequenced in a study of cytotoxic CD8 clonotypes in ibrutinib-treated CLL (dated by TCRdb to the early 2020s). In light of the paper, this sample's time point label describes: 12 months on ibrutinib. Library prep was done by the immunoSEQ multiplex PCR assay. Here the immuneACCESS table is served through TCRdb, limited to in-frame sequences with V and J called. Missing clones are a known gap in these copies; in checked studies unresolved V genes cover under half, and the rest lacks a known reason. This sample is represented by some 50,000 clones; around 68% of them were singletons. The ten top clones hold around 13% of the sample. The source was PBMCs, collected after 12 months of ibrutinib treatment. All receptors derive from a human donor with chronic lymphocytic leukemia.

The chain is built from TRBV5-1 and TRBJ2-3; D is uncertain. Trimming removed 5 bases from V and 2 bases from J, with 12 bases in between. This CDR3 has 14 amino acids. The germline V gene has CDR1 SGHRS and CDR2 YFSETQ. CDR3 in DNA: TGCGCCAGCAGGGTGGGCGGCCACACAGATACGCAGTATTTT. Translating it yields CASRVGGHTDTQYF.

V is TRBV7-2 and J is TRBJ2-3; D might be TRBD1 (6 bases). The CDR3 runs to 19 residues. Trimming removed 2 bases at V and 5 bases at J, with 26 bases between. The germline V gene encodes CDR1 SGHTA and CDR2 FQGNSA. CDR3 nucleotide sequence: TGTGCCAGCAGCTTAAGAGCCAGGGGTTTGGGGTTGGGCGTAGATACGCAGTATTTT. This sequence encodes CASSLRARGLGLGVDTQYF.

In regard to this clone: One end of the junction varies from germline; a read error may be responsible. The chain couples TRBV20-1 to TRBJ1-2; D gene ambiguous. The CDR3 has 10 amino acids. The germline V gene has CDR1 DFQATT and CDR2 SNEGSKA (reference sequence). The CDR3 nucleotides read TGTGCCGGATCTAACTATGGCTACACCTTC. It is translated as CAGSNYGYTF.

This clone has only a few counts. This rearrangement joins TRBV7-9 to TRBJ1-2, with 9 bases that match TRBD1. V gave up 4 bases and J gave up 2 bases; unmatched junction bases: 8. The germline V gene has CDR1 SEHNR and CDR2 FQNEAQ (reference sequence). This CDR3 has 16 residues. CDR3 coding DNA: TGTGCCAGCAGCTACAAATCCGGGACAGGGAACTATGGCTACACCTTC. This codes for CASSYKSGTGNYGYTF.

The gene calls are TRBV7-8 and TRBJ1-2; possibly TRBD1 for D (5 bases). CDR1 and CDR2 (germline): SGHVS, FQNEAQ. The CDR3 has 17 residues. Deletions cut 5 bases from V and 4 bases from J, with 23 bases between. The CDR3 sequence is CASSNSPWGSTFYGYTF. CDR3 DNA: TGTGCCAGCAGCAACTCCCCCTGGGGCAGCACATTCTATGGCTACACCTTC.

The rearrangement joins TRBV6-6 to TRBJ1-6, with D unclear. V was trimmed by 7 bases and J by 5 bases, leaving 15 bases between them. Germline V CDR1 and CDR2: MNHNY, SVGAGI (reference sequence). The CDR3 totals 15 residues. CDR3 loop: CASKVSGLNNSPLHF. The CDR3, as DNA: TGTGCCAGCAAGGTATCTGGACTGAATAATTCACCCCTCCACTTT.

V usage is TRBV6-5 and J usage is TRBJ1-2, with 7 bases matching TRBD1. V was clipped by 2 bases and J by 12 bases; unmatched bases: 9. The CDR3 has 13 amino acids. The V gene's germline CDR1 is MNHEY and CDR2 SVGAGI. The CDR3 protein is CASSYTAIGGNTF. The DNA for the CDR3 is TGTGCCAGCAGTTACACCGCGATAGGGGGCAACACCTTC.

This sequence joins TRBV28 and TRBJ2-7, with 7 bases aligning to TRBD1. Per the germline V gene, CDR1 is MDHEN and CDR2 is SYDVKM. J lost 4 bases, V lost 3 bases, and 6 bases had no gene match. The CDR3 length is 14 residues. The CDR3 here is CASSFLGTAYEQYF. The CDR3 DNA reads as TGTGCCAGCAGTTTCCTTGGGACAGCGTACGAGCAGTACTTC.

The rearrangement links TRBV11-3 to TRBJ2-3; weak D call: TRBD1 (5 bases). V shed 2 bases and J shed 0 bases, with 12 bases lying between them. Germline V gene lookup returns CDR1 SGHNT and CDR2 YENEEA. The CDR3 runs to 16 residues. The CDR3 sequence: CASSLRTGSSTDTQYF. DNA for the CDR3: TGTGCCAGCAGCTTAAGAACAGGCTCTAGCACAGATACGCAGTATTTT.

The genes are TRBV15 and TRBJ1-6; D is unresolved. V was trimmed by 1 base and J by 6 bases, leaving 7 bases between them. The CDR3 has 14 amino acids. Germline CDR1 is LNHNV and CDR2 is YYDKDF (reference sequence). Here the CDR3 DNA reads TGTGCCACCAGCAGAGCTTTGGGTAATTCACCCCTCCACTTT. This sequence encodes CATSRALGNSPLHF.

This sequence joins TRBV5-8 and TRBJ1-1; possibly TRBD1 for D (6 bases). CDR1 is SGHTS, CDR2 YDEGEE, per germline. This CDR3 contains 15 residues. Trimming took 0 bases from V and 4 from J, leaving 13 bases between them. The chain's CDR3 is CASSLAAQGVTEAFF. DNA for the CDR3: TGTGCCAGCAGCTTGGCCGCACAGGGTGTCACTGAAGCTTTCTTT. The full variable domain, in which reference TRBV5-8 and TRBJ1-1 provide the parts outside the CDR3, is EAGVTQSPTHLIKTRGQQATLRCSPISGHTSVYWYQQALGLGLQFLLWYDEGEERNRGNFPPRFSGRQFPNYSSELNVNALELEDSALYLCASSLAAQGVTEAFFGQGTRLTVV.

By sample share, this clone is medium-sized. The chain recombines TRBV5-1 with TRBJ1-6; unclear D gene. This CDR3 is 12 amino acids long. With 0 bases removed from V and 9 bases from J, the gap between germline ends came to 4 bases. Germline V CDR1 and CDR2: SGHRS, YFSETQ. The CDR3, as DNA: TGCGCCAGCAGCTTGGTAGGTTCACCCCTCCACTTT. It is translated as CASSLVGSPLHF.

This chain links TRBV6-6 with TRBJ1-2; D gene ambiguous. Germline loops: CDR1 MNHNY, CDR2 SVGAGI (reference sequence). Trimming stripped 2 bases from V and 6 bases from J, with 10 bases between. The CDR3 is 13 amino acids. The chain's CDR3 is CASSYPTADGYTF. The CDR3 DNA is TGTGCCAGCAGTTACCCCACAGCTGATGGCTACACCTTC.

The chain has TRBV11-2 and TRBJ2-7; 9 nucleotides match TRBD2. J was trimmed by 0 bases and V by 5 bases; bases with no gene match: 11. The CDR3 is made up of 17 amino acids. Germline-derived CDR1 and CDR2 are SGHAT and FQNNGV. Here the CDR3 reads CASSLGASGVSSYEQYF. The CDR3 region has the DNA TGTGCCAGCAGCCTCGGGGCTAGCGGGGTTAGCTCCTACGAGCAGTACTTC.

The CDR3 here is CASSPSSWGGETQYF. DNA for the CDR3: TGTGCCAGCAGCCCCTCCAGTTGGGGTGGGGAGACCCAGTACTTC. The chain carries TRBV9 and TRBJ2-5; no firm D call. The V and J ends lost 4 bases and 5 bases respectively, with 18 bases between them. Germline values: CDR1 SGDLS, CDR2 YYNGEE. CDR3 length equals 15 residues.

The J gene is TRBJ1-4, the V gene TRBV5-5, with D unresolved. The ends were cut back, 1 base at V and 4 bases at J, with 8 bases in the middle. In germline, CDR1 is SGHKS, CDR2 YYEKEE (reference sequence). The CDR3 extends over 14 amino acids. In nucleotides, the CDR3 is TGTGCCAGCAGCTTGACGGCAGATAATGAAAAACTGTTTTTT. Protein product: CASSLTADNEKLFF.

This chain connects TRBV14 to TRBJ2-1, with TRBD2 matching over 14 bases. Germline trimming cut 2 bases from V and 9 bases from J; bases unmatched to any gene: 3. This CDR3 is built from 15 residues. The germline V gene has CDR1 SGHDN and CDR2 FVKESK. The CDR3 DNA reads as TGTGCCAGCAGCCAAAGGACTAGCGGGGGGACTGAGCAGTTCTTC. It encodes CASSQRTSGGTEQFF.

The genes are TRBV9 and TRBJ2-7; D unresolved. The V end lost 0 bases, the J end lost 2 bases, and 9 bases lay between the germline ends. Germline CDR1 is SGDLS and CDR2 is YYNGEE. The CDR3 has 14 residues. CDR3 nucleotides: TGTGCCAGCAGCGTAGGTCATGGAGCCTACGAGCAGTACTTC. As protein: CASSVGHGAYEQYF.

The V and J genes are TRBV10-3 and TRBJ2-3; D is tentatively TRBD1 or TRBD2 (6 bases each). The length of the CDR3 is 16 residues. With 0 bases removed from V and 7 bases from J, the gap between germline ends came to 17 bases. Germline V gene sequence: CDR1 ENHRY, CDR2 SYGVKD. As DNA, the CDR3 is TGTGCCATCAGTGAGTCCCGACAGGAGGGGCCCCATACGCAGTATTTT. Its translation: CAISESRQEGPHTQYF.

The V call is TRBV30, the J call TRBJ1-1, with D maybe TRBD1 (5 bases). The germline gives CDR1 GTSNPN, CDR2 SVGIG (reference sequence). V dropped 1 base and J dropped 11 bases, with 17 bases sitting between them. The CDR3 extends over 13 amino acids. CDR3 amino acids: CAWSGDGGGLAFF. CDR3 nucleotides: TGTGCCTGGAGTGGCGACGGGGGAGGACTCGCTTTCTTT.

The rearrangement joins TRBV5-4 to TRBJ1-6; no clear D. V lost 1 base, J lost 6 bases, and 8 bases lay in between. The CDR3 runs 14 residues. Per germline, CDR1 SGHNT and CDR2 YYREEE (reference sequence). The CDR3 region has the DNA TGTGCCAGCAGCTTGAACCCGACTAATTCACCCCTCCACTTT. Residues: CASSLNPTNSPLHF.